This is a list of T cell receptor beta chains from one sample in a study of shared clonotypes between healthy human individuals. The assay was immunoSEQ multiplex PCR, and TCRdb's table has in-frame clones only and misses some. The sample includes millions of clones, roughly 95% seen only once; the top ten take 0.13%. Material for sequencing was naive CD4+ T cells sorted from blood. These receptors all stem from a man between 18 and 29 years old in good health. CDR3s include the opening cysteine and the closing phenylalanine or tryptophan. D genes are given only for firm matches. Part of the rows lack a size; the others show once, few, many or a class for expanded clones.

J,D,size,V,CDR3,DNA
TRBJ1-1,TRBD1,-,TRBV2,CASSEGTGNTEAFF,TGTGCCAGCAGTGAGGGGACAGGGAACACTGAAGCTTTCTTT
TRBJ2-5,TRBD2,-,TRBV7-9,CASSGTGTSGETQYF,TGTGCCAGCAGCGGGACCGGGACTAGCGGGGAGACCCAGTACTTC
TRBJ2-5,-,-,TRBV19,CASSARDGQTQYF,TGTGCCAGTAGTGCCCGGGACGGGCAGACCCAGTACTTC
TRBJ2-1,TRBD2,-,TRBV10-1,CASSESSGSSYNEQFF,TGCGCCAGCAGTGAGTCAAGCGGGAGCTCCTACAATGAGCAGTTCTTC
TRBJ1-4,-,-,TRBV5-5,CASRAMERGAPGEKLFF,TGTGCCAGCAGGGCGATGGAAAGGGGAGCCCCTGGTGAAAAACTGTTTTTT
TRBJ2-2,TRBD1,-,TRBV7-2,CASSSQGASGELFF,TGTGCCAGCAGCTCGCAGGGGGCGAGCGGGGAGCTGTTTTTT
TRBJ1-1,-,-,TRBV6-5,CASSWSENTEAFF,TGTGCCAGCAGTTGGTCGGAGAACACTGAAGCTTTCTTT
TRBJ2-7,TRBD2,few,TRBV4-1,CASSQDRGGLNPYEQYF,TGCGCCAGCAGCCAAGATAGGGGAGGGCTTAATCCCTACGAGCAGTACTTC
TRBJ2-7,-,once,TRBV30,CACDSSYEQYF,TGTGCCTGCGACAGCTCCTACGAGCAGTACTTC
TRBJ2-1,TRBD2,-,TRBV9,CASSVLAANNEQFF,TGTGCCAGCAGCGTGCTAGCGGCAAACAATGAGCAGTTCTTC
TRBJ2-7,TRBD1,-,TRBV6-1,CASSAQYGQGTYEQYF,TGTGCCAGCAGTGCACAATACGGACAGGGGACCTACGAGCAGTACTTC
TRBJ1-4,-,-,TRBV30,CAYYNEKLFF,TGTGCCTATTATAATGAAAAACTGTTTTTT
TRBJ2-1,-,-,TRBV4-1,CASSQGGARPYNEQFF,TGCGCCAGCAGCCAAGGGGGAGCCAGGCCTTACAATGAGCAGTTCTTC
TRBJ1-1,-,-,TRBV5-4,CASSLDSTEAFF,TGTGCCAGCAGCTTGGACAGCACTGAAGCTTTCTTT
TRBJ2-7,-,once,TRBV7-4,CASSLGLVDEQYF,TGTGCCAGCAGCTTAGGGCTAGTTGACGAGCAGTACTTC
TRBJ2-1,TRBD2,-,TRBV27,CASRDPGLAGGSSYNEQFF,TGTGCCAGCAGAGATCCGGGACTAGCGGGAGGGAGCTCCTACAATGAGCAGTTCTTC
TRBJ1-4,-,-,TRBV2,CASRGGQLATNEKLFF,TGTGCCAGCAGGGGGGGGCAGCTTGCAACTAATGAAAAACTGTTTTTT
TRBJ1-3,-,-,TRBV28,CASSSGENLGNTIYF,TGTGCCAGCAGTTCAGGGGAGAATCTGGGAAACACCATATATTTT
TRBJ2-5,TRBD1,once,TRBV12-5,CASGTGAETQYF,TGTGCTAGTGGTACAGGGGCAGAGACCCAGTACTTC
TRBJ2-5,-,-,TRBV18,CASSAQARETQYF,TGTGCCAGCTCCGCCCAGGCTCGGGAGACCCAGTACTTC
TRBJ2-1,TRBD1,-,TRBV5-1,CASSLQGDEQFF,TGCGCCAGCAGCTTGCAGGGGGATGAGCAGTTCTTC
TRBJ2-5,-,-,TRBV5-1,CASSFATVANQETQYF,TGCGCCAGCAGCTTCGCTACAGTGGCCAACCAAGAGACCCAGTACTTC
TRBJ2-6,-,-,TRBV29-1,CSVTFSSGANVLTF,TGCAGCGTAACCTTCAGCTCTGGGGCCAACGTCCTGACTTTC
TRBJ2-7,-,-,TRBV5-1,CASSLVRRGPYEQYF,TGCGCCAGCAGCTTGGTCCGCCGAGGACCCTACGAGCAGTACTTC
TRBJ2-3,-,-,TRBV30,CAWSHWDGGDTQYF,TGTGCCTGGAGCCACTGGGATGGGGGCGATACGCAGTATTTT
TRBJ2-7,TRBD1,once,TRBV25-1,CASSNSPGQGYEQYF,TGTGCCAGCAGTAATTCTCCGGGACAGGGCTACGAGCAGTACTTC
TRBJ1-2,TRBD1,-,TRBV18,CASSLMDRDNGYTF,TGTGCCAGCTCACTGATGGACAGGGATAATGGCTACACCTTC
TRBJ2-3,-,-,TRBV6-1,CASSSGAALTDTQYF,TGTGCCAGCAGTTCCGGAGCGGCTCTCACAGATACGCAGTATTTT